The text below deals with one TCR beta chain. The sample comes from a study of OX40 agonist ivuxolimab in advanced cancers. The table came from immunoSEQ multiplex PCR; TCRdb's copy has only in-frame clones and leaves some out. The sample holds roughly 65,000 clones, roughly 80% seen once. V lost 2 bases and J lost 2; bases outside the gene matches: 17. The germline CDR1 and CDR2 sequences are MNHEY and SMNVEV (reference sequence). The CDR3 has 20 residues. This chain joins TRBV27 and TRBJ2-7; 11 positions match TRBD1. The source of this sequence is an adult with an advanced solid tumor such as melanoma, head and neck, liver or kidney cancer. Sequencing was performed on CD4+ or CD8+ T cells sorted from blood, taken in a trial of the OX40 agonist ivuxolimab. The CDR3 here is CASSLVSGTLGGQGAYEQYF. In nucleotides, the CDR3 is TGTGCCAGCAGTTTAGTCTCCGGTACATTGGGGGGACAGGGGGCCTACGAGCAGTACTTC.